A single sample is the source of the 2 T cell receptor beta chains below, sequenced in a study of T cell clonality in common variable immunodeficiency. The protocol was immunoSEQ multiplex PCR, while the TCRdb copy is restricted to in-frame clones and leaves out a portion. This sample shows around 57,000 clones and no singletons; 5.4% rests with the ten largest. The sample consisted of peripheral blood mononuclear cells. Source of these receptors: a person between 18 and 75 years old in good health.

This clone has a count of ten or more. The chain's CDR3 is CAWSVSGASTDTQYF. CDR3 DNA (partial): TGTGCCTGGAGTGTTAGCGGGGCTAGCACAGATACG. V gene TRBV30 combines with J gene TRBJ2-3, with 8 bases that match TRBD2. The read gets to within 3 residues of the CDR3 end, and the germline J gene fills in the rest. Germline assignment: CDR1 GTSNPN and CDR2 SVGIG (reference sequence). V lost 0 bases and J lost 0; bases outside the gene matches: 2. The CDR3 loop spans 15 amino acids. The complete variable domain, with remaining parts taken from reference TRBV30 and TRBJ2-3, reads SQTIHQWPATLVQPVGSPLSLECTVEGTSNPNLYWYRQAAGRGLQLLFYSVGIGQISSEVPQNLSASRPQDRQFILSSKKLLLSDSGFYLCAWSVSGASTDTQYFGPGTRLTVL.

This clone has ten or more counts. The read ends 3 residues before the CDR3 terminus; that terminus is restored from the germline J gene. The chain carries TRBV20-1 and TRBJ2-1, with TRBD2 matching 7 bases. The CDR3 extends over 17 amino acids. CDR1 and CDR2 from the germline V gene are DFQATT and SNEGSKA (reference sequence). Trimming took 0 bases from V and 0 from J; bases not matched to a gene: 8. CDR3 protein: CSARDSGGRFSYNEQFF. Incomplete CDR3 DNA: TGCAGTGCTAGAGATAGTGGCGGGAGATTCTCCTACAATGAG.